The clone carrying this TCR beta chain was detected once. This entry comes from a study of cytomegalovirus exposure and HLA in healthy donors. The CDR3 runs 18 residues. Germline V gene sequence: CDR1 SGDLS, CDR2 YYNGEE. The trim removed 1 base at V and 0 bases at J, leaving 12 bases unmatched. Primers for the PCR totalled 60 Vbeta and 13 Jbeta. The repertoire was sequenced with immunoSEQ multiplex PCR; TCRdb's copy has only in-frame clones and lacks some. Among fewer than 150,000 clones, about 79% were seen once, and the ten largest hold roughly 3%. Specimen: PBMCs. This sequence joins TRBV9 and TRBJ2-7, with 8 bases aligning to TRBD1. The sequence came from a male donor in good health and CMV-seronegative. For the CDR3, the DNA is TGTGCCAGCAGCGTAAGTGAGCGGACAGGGCCCAGCTCCTACGAGCAGTACTTC. Its protein product is CASSVSERTGPSSYEQYF.